The 8 T cell receptor beta chains below come from one sample, sequenced in a study of blood T cell repertoires in COVID-19. This table comes from immunoSEQ multiplex PCR, and its TCRdb copy is limited to in-frame clones, with some not included. In the table there are 150,000 to 250,000 clones, about 90% of which are singletons. Input material: PBMCs or T cells enriched from blood (not recorded which). The receptors derive from a woman in her 30s who had recovered from COVID-19.

The chain couples TRBV5-4 to TRBJ1-2, with D maybe TRBD1 (6 bases). V lost 4 bases, J lost 4 bases, and 11 bases lay in between. Germline-derived CDR1 and CDR2 are SGHNT and YYREEE (reference sequence). This CDR3 region has 13 residues. CDR3 in DNA: TGTGCCAGCAGCAACAGGGATGCCTATGGCTACACCTTC. Translated: CASSNRDAYGYTF.

This clone was seen a few times. V is TRBV6-5 and J is TRBJ2-2, with 7 bases aligning to TRBD1. Losses at the gene ends were 5 bases for V and 1 base for J; bases not matched to a gene: 4. Germline V gene lookup returns CDR1 MNHEY and CDR2 SVGAGI. This CDR3 contains 15 residues. The CDR3 DNA is TGTGCCAGCAGTACCGACAGGGAGAACACCGGGGAGCTGTTTTTT. Its protein is CASSTDRENTGELFF.

The rearrangement links TRBV28 to TRBJ2-5; D gene unclear. This CDR3 spans 13 amino acids. Germline assignment: CDR1 MDHEN and CDR2 SYDVKM. V shed 3 bases and J shed 2 bases, with 7 bases lying between them. CDR3 in DNA: TGTGCCAGCAGTTTTGTAGCTCAAGAGACCCAGTACTTC. Residues: CASSFVAQETQYF.

The chain links TRBV7-6 to TRBJ2-3; D possibly corresponds to TRBD2 (6 bases). This CDR3 comprises 13 residues. Germline-derived CDR1 and CDR2 are SGHVS and FNYEAQ. The V end lost 5 bases, the J end lost 4 bases, and 10 bases lay between the germline ends. This CDR3 reads CASSPGGADTQYF. The CDR3 DNA sequence: TGTGCCAGCAGCCCCGGGGGTGCAGATACGCAGTATTTT.

This clone was counted a few times. The rearrangement links TRBV18 to TRBJ2-7; 14 bases match TRBD2. Unmatched junction bases numbered 7, after V lost 4 bases and J lost 2 bases. Germline-derived CDR1 and CDR2 are KGHSH and LQKENI. The CDR3 is made up of 17 amino acids. This CDR3 is CASSQGLAGVSPYEQYF. The CDR3 DNA reads as TGTGCCAGCTCACAGGGACTAGCGGGGGTCTCCCCCTACGAGCAGTACTTC.

The chain uses TRBV2 and TRBJ2-7; D remains unclear. The length of the CDR3 is 14 residues. Germline CDR1 and CDR2: SNHLY and FYNNEI. V dropped 3 bases and J dropped 1 base, with 10 bases sitting between them. This CDR3 is CASSDSSASYEQYF. In nucleotides, the CDR3 is TGTGCCAGCAGTGATTCGTCAGCGTCCTACGAGCAGTACTTC.

The chain recombines TRBV14 with TRBJ2-1; D may be TRBD2 (6 bases). Trimming left V 0 bases short and J 4 bases short, with 13 bases between. Germline CDR1 reads SGHDN; CDR2 reads FVKESK. The CDR3 is made up of 16 amino acids. CDR3 amino acids: CASSQEASARYNEQFF. Written as DNA, the CDR3 is TGTGCCAGCAGCCAAGAGGCTAGCGCTAGATACAATGAGCAGTTCTTC.

V and J are TRBV7-9 and TRBJ1-1, with TRBD1 matching over 10 bases. Germline lookup yields CDR1 SEHNR and CDR2 FQNEAQ (reference sequence). The trim removed 4 bases at V and 5 bases at J, leaving 4 bases unmatched. This CDR3 spans 14 amino acids. CDR3 residues: CASSSLDRGTEAFF. The CDR3 bases are TGTGCCAGCAGCTCCCTGGACAGGGGGACTGAAGCTTTCTTT.